One and the same sample provided the 7 T cell receptor beta chains below, sequenced in a study of shared clonotypes between healthy human individuals. Data came from immunoSEQ multiplex PCR; TCRdb stores just in-frame clones and leaves some out. The sample contains about 2.4 million clones, more than 80% of which appear only once. Specimen: naive CD4+ T cells sorted from blood. Subset indicated: CD45RA+ positively selected. These receptors originate from a man in his late teens or twenties in good health.

V is TRBV7-2 and J is TRBJ2-5; 9 bases fit TRBD2. The trim removed 5 bases at V and 3 bases at J, leaving 4 bases unmatched. Germline CDR1 and CDR2: SGHTA and FQGNSA. The CDR3 loop spans 14 amino acids. The CDR3 DNA is TGTGCCAGCAGCAAGGGACTAGCAGAAGAGACCCAGTACTTC. Translation gives CASSKGLAEETQYF.

The chain recombines TRBV11-2 with TRBJ1-1; maybe TRBD1 (6 bases). Germline V CDR1 and CDR2: SGHAT, FQNNGV. The CDR3 totals 15 residues. With 6 bases removed from V and 5 bases from J, the gap between germline ends came to 19 bases. Written as DNA, the CDR3 is TGTGCCAGCAGGAGGACAGAGACCTCATGGACTGAAGCTTTCTTT. Translated, it gives CASRRTETSWTEAFF.

The J gene is TRBJ2-1, the V gene TRBV11-2; 10 nucleotides align to TRBD1. Germline V gene data show CDR1 as SGHAT and CDR2 as FQNNGV. This CDR3 region has 13 residues. V was pared by 6 bases and J by 6 bases, with 2 bases of the junction left unmatched. The CDR3 region is CASSGQGGNEQFF. CDR3 nucleotide sequence: TGTGCCAGCAGTGGACAGGGGGGCAATGAGCAGTTCTTC.

The table lists this clone with a count of one. V and J are TRBV5-1 and TRBJ2-7; 8 nucleotides line up with TRBD1. V was clipped by 4 bases and J by 6 bases; unmatched bases: 9. Germline V gene data show CDR1 as SGHRS and CDR2 as YFSETQ. This CDR3 has 14 residues. For the CDR3, the DNA is TGCGCCAGCAGCCCGGACAGGGTTCGCGGCGAGCAGTACTTC. Its translation is CASSPDRVRGEQYF.

V is TRBV9 and J is TRBJ2-7, with D unclear. Germline V gene lookup returns CDR1 SGDLS and CDR2 YYNGEE. V was cut by 2 bases and J by 5 bases, with 14 bases left in between. The CDR3 length is 14 residues. The CDR3 protein is CASSVWTEGNEQYF. CDR3 nucleotide sequence: TGTGCCAGCAGCGTGTGGACGGAAGGTAACGAGCAGTACTTC.

The V call is TRBV10-3, the J call TRBJ2-7, with 9 bases fitting TRBD2. J gave up 5 bases and V 2 bases, and 28 bases lay outside the gene matches. From germline, CDR1 is ENHRY and CDR2 SYGVKD. The CDR3 spans 22 residues. The CDR3 DNA follows: TGTGCCATCAGTGAGACGCCTTCGAGTTTTTCGGTAACTAGCGGGCGGGAGGACGAGCAGTACTTC. Translating it yields CAISETPSSFSVTSGREDEQYF.

Comments on this clone: Other DNA sequences in the same sample also yield this CDR3. The chain couples TRBV30 to TRBJ1-1, with D tentatively TRBD1 (5 bases). Trimming removed 0 bases at V and 2 bases at J, with 10 bases between. Germline lookup yields CDR1 GTSNPN and CDR2 SVGIG (reference sequence). The length of the CDR3 is 14 residues. This CDR3 is CAWSVLQGNTEAFF. DNA of the CDR3: TGTGCCTGGAGTGTACTGCAGGGAAACACTGAAGCTTTCTTT.